The 25 T cell receptor beta chains listed next were all sequenced from one sample in a study of Ad26.COV2.S vaccination and SARS-CoV-2 variants. As for treatment: about 20 received Ad26.COV2.S at low or high dose, single or two shots; about five received placebo; per-sample allocation not given. Samples came from day 63 after the first vaccine or placebo injection. Sequencing used immunoSEQ multiplex PCR; TCRdb keeps in-frame clones, though not all of them. The sample lists around 300,000 clones; 88% were seen once. The source material was peripheral blood, sampled in a trial of Ad26.COV2.S vaccine versus placebo. The receptors shown here come from a person between 18 and 60 years old who received the Ad26.COV2.S COVID-19 vaccine or a placebo.

V and J are TRBV11-2 and TRBJ1-3; no reliable D call. CDR1 is SGHAT, CDR2 FQNNGV, per germline. The CDR3 is 16 amino acids. Between the trimmed V and J ends, which lost 0 bases and 0 bases, there was a span of 9 bases. The CDR3 bases are TGTGCCAGCAGCTTAGATAGTAGGATCTCTGGAAACACCATATATTTT. Encoded protein: CASSLDSRISGNTIYF. The full variable domain, rest sourced from reference TRBV11-2 and TRBJ1-3, is EAGVAQSPRYKIIEKRQSVAFWCNPISGHATLYWYQQILGQGPKLLIQFQNNGVVDDSQLPKDRFSAERLKGVDSTLKIQPAKLEDSAVYLCASSLDSRISGNTIYFGEGSWLTVV.

The chain recombines TRBV7-9 with TRBJ2-2, with D possibly matching TRBD2 (6 bases). This CDR3 is built from 15 residues. V was pared by 4 bases and J by 4 bases, with 13 bases between. CDR1 is SEHNR, CDR2 FQNEAQ, per germline (reference sequence). The CDR3, as DNA: TGTGCCAGCAGCTCAAGCGGGCCGGTCACCGGGGAGCTGTTTTTT. Amino acid sequence: CASSSSGPVTGELFF.

The chain recombines TRBV7-2 with TRBJ2-2; D is possibly TRBD2 (5 bases). Germline V gene data show CDR1 as SGHTA and CDR2 as FQGNSA. Trimming shortened V by 1 base and J by 6 bases, and 9 bases separated the two germline ends. There are 14 residues in the CDR3. CDR3 coding DNA: TGTGCCAGCAGCTTAGTTGAGGGAGCCGGGGAGCTGTTTTTT. It yields the protein CASSLVEGAGELFF.

The genes are TRBV6-2 or TRBV6-3 and TRBJ1-5, with D uncertain. V shed 6 bases and J shed 4 bases, with 13 bases lying between them. Germline CDR1 reads MNHEY; CDR2 reads SVGEGT. This CDR3 has 14 residues. CDR3 in amino acids: CASSPLVRNQPQHF. CDR3 coding DNA: TGTGCCAGCAGCCCACTCGTACGGAATCAGCCCCAGCATTTT.

CDR3 DNA: TGTGCCAGCAGCTTGGGACAGGGGGTGGAGAACACCGGGGAGCTGTTTTTT. Translation gives CASSLGQGVENTGELFF. The V gene is TRBV5-6, the J gene TRBJ2-2; 9 bases align to TRBD1. Germline assignment: CDR1 SGHDT and CDR2 YYEEEE. V was clipped by 0 bases and J by 1 base; unmatched bases: 4. CDR3 size: 17 residues. The full variable domain, its missing parts supplied by reference TRBV5-6 and TRBJ2-2, is DAGVTQSPTHLIKTRGQQVTLRCSPKSGHDTVSWYQQALGQGPQFIFQYYEEEERQRGNFPDRFSGHQFPNYSSELNVNALLLGDSALYLCASSLGQGVENTGELFFGEGSRLTVL.

This sequence joins TRBV9 and TRBJ2-3; D perhaps matches TRBD1 (6 bases). Trimming left V 4 bases short and J 6 bases short, with 15 bases between. Germline CDR1 reads SGDLS; CDR2 reads YYNGEE. The CDR3 extends over 14 amino acids. The CDR3 region has the DNA TGTGCCAGCAGCACCACCGGGACAACCGATACGCAGTATTTT. This sequence encodes CASSTTGTTDTQYF.

The chain combines TRBV7-2 with TRBJ2-1; 11 bases are shared with TRBD2. Germline V gives CDR1 SGHTA, CDR2 FQGNSA. V lost 5 bases, J lost 4 bases, and 13 bases stayed unmatched. The CDR3 loop spans 18 amino acids. The CDR3 DNA is TGTGCCAGCAGCCCTACGAAACAACTAGCGGGAGTGTACAATGAGCAGTTCTTC. Residues: CASSPTKQLAGVYNEQFF. Supplemented by reference TRBV7-2 and TRBJ2-1, the full variable domain reads GAGVSQSPSNKVTEKGKDVELRCDPISGHTALYWYRQSLGQGLEFLIYFQGNSAPDKSGLPSDRFSAERTGGSVSTLTIQRTQQEDSAVYLCASSPTKQLAGVYNEQFFGPGTRLTVL.

Turning to this clone: This clone may be a read error of a much larger clone one base away. The gene calls are TRBV6-5 and TRBJ1-1, with 7 bases matching TRBD1. Trimming at V came to 6 bases and at J to 0 bases, leaving 4 bases not matched to a gene. Germline V gene data show CDR1 as MNHEY and CDR2 as SVGAGI. CDR3 size: 14 residues. CDR3 region: CASRLGQMNTEAFF. The CDR3 bases are TGTGCCAGCAGATTGGGACAGATGAACACTGAAGCTTTCTTT.

This sequence joins TRBV7-2 and TRBJ2-1; TRBD2 matches at 8 bases. This CDR3 has 14 amino acids. From germline, CDR1 is SGHTA and CDR2 FQGNSA. Unmatched junction bases numbered 2, after V lost 4 bases and J lost 3 bases. This CDR3 reads CASSSSGFYNEQFF. CDR3 DNA: TGTGCCAGCAGCTCTAGCGGGTTCTACAATGAGCAGTTCTTC.

This clone has just one count. The chain links TRBV6-2 or TRBV6-3 to TRBJ1-5; D perhaps matches TRBD1 (6 bases). The germline V and J ends were trimmed by 6 bases and 6 bases, with 18 bases remaining between them. The germline V gene encodes CDR1 MNHEY and CDR2 SVGEGT. The length of the CDR3 is 15 residues. As DNA, the CDR3 is TGTGCCAGCAGCCAGGCCCCAGGGGTGGGTCAGCCCCAGCATTTT. Its translation: CASSQAPGVGQPQHF.

This rearrangement joins TRBV21-1 to TRBJ2-7; TRBD1 is the table's D call, not checked against the DNA. TRBV21-1 is an annotated pseudogene. The CDR3 sequence is 14 residues long. CDR3 coding DNA: TGTGCCAGCAGAAGGACAGGGTGTCACTACGAGCAGTACTTC. As protein: CASRRTGCHYEQYF.

The rearrangement uses TRBV7-2 and TRBJ1-1; D gene unclear. Trimming stripped 2 bases from V and 0 bases from J, with 7 bases between. From germline, CDR1 is SGHTA and CDR2 FQGNSA. This CDR3 comprises 14 residues. CDR3 nucleotide sequence: TGTGCCAGCAGCTTATCCGGGCTGAACACTGAAGCTTTCTTT. It specifies CASSLSGLNTEAFF.

The table lists this clone with a few counts. V gene TRBV10-3 combines with J gene TRBJ1-1; D gene uncertain. The CDR3 totals 14 residues. V was shortened by 8 bases and J by 3 bases, with 16 bases between the two germline ends. Germline V gene sequence: CDR1 ENHRY, CDR2 SYGVKD. The chain's CDR3 is CAIRNPPRYTEAFF. The CDR3 nucleotides read TGTGCCATCCGGAACCCGCCGAGATACACTGAAGCTTTCTTT.

CDR3 loop: CASSDGQGDYGYTF. Here the CDR3 DNA reads TGCGCCAGCAGCGACGGACAGGGGGACTATGGCTACACCTTC. The chain uses TRBV5-1 and TRBJ1-2; 10 positions match TRBD1. V lost 4 bases, J lost 3 bases, and 3 bases stayed unmatched. CDR1 is SGHRS, CDR2 YFSETQ, per germline. The CDR3 is 14 residues long.

The chain employs TRBV7-2 and TRBJ1-2, with 8 positions matching TRBD1. V shed 5 bases and J 5 bases; nucleotides not matched to a gene: 7. The germline V gene encodes CDR1 SGHTA and CDR2 FQGNSA. CDR3 length equals 14 residues. CDR3 in amino acids: CASSRTGKGYGYTF. The CDR3 nucleotides are TGTGCCAGCAGCCGGACAGGGAAGGGGTATGGCTACACCTTC.

The chain has TRBV21-1 and TRBJ1-5. TRBV21-1 constitutes a pseudogene. The CDR3 loop spans 14 amino acids. CDR3 residues: CASSLGVLKGPQHF. CDR3 coding DNA: TGTGCCAGCAGTCTCGGGGTACTGAAGGGGCCCCAGCATTTT.

CDR3 bases: TGTGCCAGTACCAACTCTGGGGCCAACGTCCTGACTTTC. Its translation is CASTNSGANVLTF. The rearrangement uses TRBV6-5 and TRBJ2-6; D remains unclear. V shed 9 bases and J shed 0 bases, with 6 bases lying between them. CDR3 size: 13 residues. Germline V gene lookup returns CDR1 MNHEY and CDR2 SVGAGI.

J is TRBJ1-2 and V is TRBV28; 7 nucleotides match TRBD1. CDR3 size: 13 residues. Germline CDR1 and CDR2: MDHEN and SYDVKM. V lost 3 bases, J lost 4 bases, and 2 bases stayed unmatched. The CDR3 nucleotides read TGTGCCAGCAGTTTGCCAGGGGGCTATGGCTACACCTTC. Protein: CASSLPGGYGYTF.

The chain is built from TRBV28 and TRBJ2-7; 8 positions agree with TRBD1. CDR1 and CDR2 from the germline V gene are MDHEN and SYDVKM. With 4 bases clipped from V and 2 bases from J, the junction kept 7 bases outside the gene matches. The CDR3 runs to 15 residues. For the CDR3, the DNA is TGTGCCAGCAGTTCTCGCAGGGGGCGTCCCTACGAGCAGTACTTC. It encodes CASSSRRGRPYEQYF.

V usage is TRBV7-6 and J usage is TRBJ1-3, with D hard to call. The germline gives CDR1 SGHVS, CDR2 FNYEAQ. The CDR3 runs to 17 residues. Trimming left V 2 bases short and J 0 bases short, with 14 bases between. The CDR3 protein is CASSLLGIMGSGNTIYF. For the CDR3, the DNA is TGTGCCAGCAGCTTATTGGGGATCATGGGCTCTGGAAACACCATATATTTT.

The V gene is TRBV29-1, the J gene TRBJ2-4, with 8 bases that match TRBD2. The germline gives CDR1 SQVTM, CDR2 ANQGSEA. The CDR3 contains 15 residues. The junction had 7 bases not matched to a gene; V was cut back by 4 bases and J by 2 bases. The CDR3 spells CSVAGTSVTKNIQYF. DNA for the CDR3: TGCAGCGTTGCAGGGACTAGTGTGACCAAAAACATTCAGTACTTC.

This chain joins TRBV5-5 and TRBJ1-5, with a tentative D call TRBD1 (5 bases). The CDR3 totals 15 residues. Germline V CDR1 and CDR2: SGHKS, YYEKEE (reference sequence). The V and J ends lost 5 bases and 4 bases respectively, with 16 bases between them. Written as DNA, the CDR3 is TGTGCCAGCAGTCCATGGGCTGGGGGAAATCAGCCCCAGCATTTT. Encoded protein: CASSPWAGGNQPQHF.

The V gene is TRBV24-1, the J gene TRBJ1-2; D is unresolved. Trimming left V 5 bases short and J 1 base short, with 7 bases between. Germline CDR1 is KGHDR and CDR2 is SFDVKD. CDR3 size: 13 residues. CDR3 nucleotides: TGTGCCACCAGTGCAGGAGATAACTATGGCTACACCTTC. This codes for CATSAGDNYGYTF.

The rearrangement joins TRBV19 to TRBJ1-6, with TRBD1 identical over 9 bases. J lost 9 bases, V lost 4 bases, and 4 bases had no gene match. This CDR3 has 14 amino acids. The V gene's germline CDR1 is LNHDA and CDR2 SQIVND (reference sequence). The CDR3 protein is CASSTGQGFSPLHF. CDR3 coding DNA: TGTGCCAGTAGTACGGGACAGGGCTTTTCACCCCTCCACTTT. Complete variable domain (other parts from reference TRBV19 and TRBJ1-6): DGGITQSPKYLFRKEGQNVTLSCEQNLNHDAMYWYRQDPGQGLRLIYYSQIVNDFQKGDIAEGYSVSREKKESFPLTVTSAQKNPTAFYLCASSTGQGFSPLHFGNGTRLTVT.

This chain uses TRBV3-1 (or the pseudogene TRBV3-2) with TRBJ1-5, with 10 nucleotides matching TRBD1. The V and J ends lost 3 bases and 6 bases, in that order; junction bases with no gene match: 8. This CDR3 comprises 16 residues. Looked up from germline, CDR1 is LGHDT and CDR2 is YNNKEL (reference sequence). The CDR3 DNA sequence: TGTGCCAGCAGCCACGATACCGGACAGGGGGTTCAGCCCCAGCATTTT. Its translation is CASSHDTGQGVQPQHF.